The 17 T cell receptor beta chains in this list originate from one sample, sequenced in a study of blood T cells in healthy people across ages. Next came a second PCR, run for about 6 to 11 cycles, which used a sample-barcoded 5' primer along with a J-beta primer mix. One entry per CDR3 protein, called by TCRdb with MiXCR from the 5' RACE reads. The table lists about 930,000 distinct CDR3 sequences, almost 30% of them singletons, with about 10% in the top ten. Another study also made use of these data, one on T cells of mothers and their children.

The sequencing input was blood. All receptors come from a woman between 35 and 50 years old in good health.

J is TRBJ2-3 and V is TRBV11-2; D not resolved. V was trimmed by 5 bases and J by 4 bases, leaving 7 bases between them. This CDR3 has 12 amino acids. CDR1 is SGHAT, CDR2 FQNNGV, per germline. CDR3 in amino acids: CASSQEADTQYF. The CDR3 DNA follows: TGTGCCAGCAGCCAGGAAGCAGATACGCAGTATTTT.

The V gene is TRBV12-3 or TRBV12-4, the J gene TRBJ2-5; D is undetermined. V shed 3 bases and J shed 2 bases, with 10 bases lying between them. The CDR3 contains 14 residues. CDR3 residues: CASSFPQAQETQYF. The CDR3 bases are TGTGCCAGCAGTTTTCCCCAGGCACAAGAGACCCAGTACTTC.

This clonotype was seen a few times. The chain combines TRBV11-2 with TRBJ2-1; a possible D gene is TRBD1 (5 bases). The CDR3 is made up of 13 amino acids. Germline V CDR1 and CDR2: SGHAT, FQNNGV. Trimming left V 2 bases short and J 6 bases short, with 8 bases between. The CDR3 region has the DNA TGTGCCAGCAGCTTATCAGGGTTCAATGAGCAGTTCTTC. Translation: CASSLSGFNEQFF.

The chain employs TRBV5-1 and TRBJ2-3, with 9 bases lining up with TRBD1. The CDR3 is 14 amino acids. V was clipped by 4 bases and J by 7 bases; unmatched bases: 7. CDR1 SGHRS and CDR2 YFSETQ come from the germline V gene. CDR3 nucleotides: TGCGCCAGCAGCAGGGACAGGGAGATGAATACGCAGTATTTT. This translates into CASSRDREMNTQYF.

This clonotype was found a few times. A read error may produce the germline difference seen at one junction end. This chain joins TRBV5-1 and TRBJ2-5; maybe TRBD2 (5 bases). The CDR3 runs 13 residues. Per germline, CDR1 SGHRS and CDR2 YFSETQ. CDR3 amino acids: CASSLLSEETLYF. The DNA of the CDR3 is TGCGCCAGCAGCTTGCTTAGCGAAGAGACCCTGTACTTC. The full variable domain, rest sourced from reference TRBV5-1 and TRBJ2-5, is KAGVTQTPRYLIKTRGQQVTLSCSPISGHRSVSWYQQTPGQGLQFLFEYFSETQRNKGNFPGRFSGRQFSNSRSEMNVSTLELGDSALYLCASSLLSEETLYFGPGTRLLVL.

There are a few counts of this clonotype. This chain links TRBV20-1 with TRBJ2-2; D gene uncertain. Per germline, CDR1 DFQATT and CDR2 SNEGSKA (reference sequence). The CDR3 is 13 amino acids. V lost 3 bases and J 4 bases, leaving 9 bases between the germline ends. The CDR3: CSARRQLTGELFF. As DNA, the CDR3 is TGCAGTGCTAGGAGGCAGCTCACCGGGGAGCTGTTTTTT.

This chain links TRBV20-1 with TRBJ1-2, with unresolved D. The CDR3 loop spans 12 amino acids. Germline CDR1 and CDR2: DFQATT and SNEGSKA (reference sequence). The V end was cut by 2 bases, the J end by 9 bases, with 13 bases between. In DNA, the CDR3 is TGCAGTGCTAGATTGGCTACGGGTCGCTACACCTTC. Translation: CSARLATGRYTF.

In its sample, this clonotype was seen many times. The chain links TRBV6-5 to TRBJ1-4; D remains unclear. CDR1 is MNHEY and CDR2 is SVGAGI in the germline V gene. This CDR3 is built from 14 residues. With 2 bases removed from V and 3 bases from J, the gap between germline ends came to 7 bases. Here the CDR3 reads CASSYLLSNEKLFF. DNA for the CDR3: TGTGCCAGCAGTTACCTCCTCTCTAATGAAAAACTGTTTTTT.

This chain links TRBV14 with TRBJ1-2, with D possibly being TRBD1 (5 bases). CDR3 length: 13 residues. The ends were cut back, 8 bases at V and 7 bases at J, with 17 bases in the middle. Germline loops: CDR1 SGHDN, CDR2 FVKESK. Here the CDR3 reads CASAEQGLGGYTF. The CDR3 region has the DNA TGTGCCAGCGCCGAGCAGGGCTTGGGTGGCTACACCTTC. Full variable domain (remainder filled in from reference TRBV14 and TRBJ1-2): EAGVTQFPSHSVIEKGQTVTLRCDPISGHDNLYWYRRVMGKEIKFLLHFVKESKQDESGMPNNRFLAERTGGTYSTLKVQPAELEDSGVYFCASAEQGLGGYTFGSGTRLTVV.

This clonotype occurred a few times. This chain joins TRBV7-2 and TRBJ1-1; TRBD1 might be the D (5 bases). Trimming shortened V by 7 bases and J by 7 bases, and 19 bases separated the two germline ends. There are 14 residues in the CDR3. CDR1 and CDR2 (germline): SGHTA, FQGNSA. CDR3 DNA sequence: TGTGCCAGCACCCCAACCGGCAGGGAGTTTGAAGCTTTCTTT. It specifies CASTPTGREFEAFF.

J is TRBJ2-3 and V is TRBV20-1, with 7 bases identical to TRBD2. The V gene's germline CDR1 is DFQATT and CDR2 SNEGSKA (reference sequence). The junction had 5 bases not matched to a gene; V was cut back by 6 bases and J by 2 bases. This CDR3 has 13 residues. The CDR3 reads CSAGLAVTDTQYF. CDR3 nucleotide sequence: TGCAGTGCGGGGCTAGCGGTCACAGATACGCAGTATTTT.

In this sample, this clonotype turned up many times. The chain is built from TRBV4-2 and TRBJ2-3, with 11 bases aligning to TRBD1. The CDR3 loop spans 16 amino acids. Germline CDR1 reads LGHNA; CDR2 reads YNFKEQ. V shed 5 bases and J 0 bases; nucleotides not matched to a gene: 4. For the CDR3, the DNA is TGTGCCAGCAGCGGACAGGGGGCGCCGAGCACAGATACGCAGTATTTT. It specifies CASSGQGAPSTDTQYF.

This clonotype appeared many times. The chain combines TRBV5-1 with TRBJ2-7; a weak D match, TRBD1 (6 bases). V lost 5 bases and J lost 2, with 14 bases in between. CDR1 is SGHRS, CDR2 YFSETQ, per germline. The CDR3 is 14 amino acids. The CDR3 region is CASSFVQGTYEQYF. DNA for the CDR3: TGCGCCAGCAGTTTCGTACAGGGCACCTACGAGCAGTACTTC.

The table lists this clonotype with a count of one. This may arise from a read error, as a much more abundant clone is one base away. V gene TRBV29-1 combines with J gene TRBJ1-1; the match to TRBD1 covers 7 bases. The CDR3 length is 12 residues. Germline CDR1 reads SQVTM; CDR2 reads ANQGSEA. Unmatched junction bases numbered 7, after V lost 6 bases and J lost 6 bases. For the CDR3, the DNA is TGCAGCGTCAGACAGGGAGGCGCTGAAGCTTTCTTT. It specifies CSVRQGGAEAFF.

This clonotype was recorded a few times. V is TRBV20-1 and J is TRBJ2-7, with 10 bases identical to TRBD1. Trimming at V came to 5 bases and at J to 2 bases, leaving 6 bases not matched to a gene. The CDR3 totals 14 residues. Germline V lookup: CDR1 DFQATT, CDR2 SNEGSKA (reference sequence). The CDR3 here is CSALSGTGAYEQYF. The CDR3, as DNA: TGCAGTGCTTTATCCGGGACAGGGGCCTACGAGCAGTACTTC.

This clonotype turned up a few times. The V call is TRBV18, the J call TRBJ1-5; 8 bases are shared with TRBD1. The CDR3 spans 15 residues. Germline V CDR1 and CDR2: KGHSH, LQKENI. The V segment lost 3 bases and the J segment 3 bases; nucleotides outside the gene matches: 4. CDR3 sequence reads: CASSPPGQDNQPQHF. The CDR3 bases are TGTGCCAGCTCACCTCCGGGACAGGACAATCAGCCCCAGCATTTT.

The rearrangement uses TRBV25-1 and TRBJ2-1; D possibly corresponds to TRBD1 (6 bases). The J call may be mistaken, given a closer DNA end match to TRBJ2-7. This CDR3 region has 14 residues. Germline loops: CDR1 MGHDK, CDR2 SYGVNS. Here the CDR3 DNA reads TGTGCCAGCAGGGACAGCAGCTCCTACAATGAGCAGTACTTC. Protein: CASRDSSSYNEQYF.